Here is one TCR beta chain with its context. Its antigen is currently unknown. A read error may account for a junction end that differs from germline. This entry is derived from a study of cytomegalovirus exposure and HLA in healthy donors. General study points: Some highly shared sequence variants likely arose as a pipeline artifact. Clonal expansion was found to be greater in HLA-associated TCR beta chains than in equally common others in a later analysis.

This PCR relied on a set of 60 Vbeta primers and 13 Jbeta primers. Assay used: immunoSEQ multiplex PCR; TCRdb lists only in-frame clones, some missing. This listing includes tens of thousands of clones. Germline loops: CDR1 KGHSH, CDR2 LQKENI. This CDR3 comprises 14 residues. Sequenced input: PBMCs. This chain connects TRBV18 to TRBJ2-1; D is undetermined. This TCR derives from a female donor in good health and CMV-seropositive. The CDR3 sequence is CASSSSSSDNEQFF. As DNA, the CDR3 is TGTGCCAGCTCATCCTCCTCCTCCGACAATGAGCAGTTCTTC. The full variable domain, rest sourced from reference TRBV18 and TRBJ2-1, is NAGVMQNPRHLVRRRGQEARLRCSPMKGHSHVYWYRQLPEEGLKFMVYLQKENIIDESGMPKERFSAEFPKEGPSILRIQQVVRGDSAAYFCASSSSSSDNEQFFGPGTRLTVL.